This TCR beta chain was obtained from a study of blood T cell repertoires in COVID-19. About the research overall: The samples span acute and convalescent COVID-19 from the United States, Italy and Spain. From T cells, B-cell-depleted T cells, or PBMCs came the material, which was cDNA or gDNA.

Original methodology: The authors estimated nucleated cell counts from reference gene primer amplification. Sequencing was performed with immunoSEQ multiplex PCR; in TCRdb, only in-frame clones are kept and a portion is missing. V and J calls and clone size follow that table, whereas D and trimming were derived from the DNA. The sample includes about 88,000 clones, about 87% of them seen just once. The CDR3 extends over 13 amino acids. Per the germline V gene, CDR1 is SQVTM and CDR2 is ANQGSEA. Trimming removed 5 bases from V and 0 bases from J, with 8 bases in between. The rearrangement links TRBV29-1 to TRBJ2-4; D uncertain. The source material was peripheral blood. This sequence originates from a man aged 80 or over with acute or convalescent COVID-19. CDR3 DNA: TGCAGCGTTCAGGTGCTAGCCAAAAACATTCAGTACTTC. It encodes CSVQVLAKNIQYF.